Listed below are T cell receptor beta chains from one sample, sequenced in a study of T cell changes during pregnancy in multiple sclerosis. The protocol was immunoSEQ multiplex PCR, while the TCRdb copy is restricted to in-frame clones and leaves out a portion. The table lists about 72,000 clones, about 94% of them singletons, with roughly 1.7% in the top ten. Specimen: peripheral blood, collected in the first trimester of pregnancy. These receptors came from a female donor in good health, enrolled as a control in a pregnancy study. Both conserved end residues are part of each CDR3. The D gene is left open where the match is weak. Some rows have no size entry. The others give once, few or many, or a class for an expanded clone.

TRBJ2-3 once TRBV7-2 TRBD2 CASSLNPSGVSTDTQYF TGTGCCAGCAGCCTGAATCCTAGCGGGGTCAGCACAGATACGCAGTATTTT
TRBJ2-1 . TRBV11-1 . CASSLVGLNEQFF TGTGCCAGCAGCTTAGTTGGTCTAAATGAGCAGTTCTTC
TRBJ1-1 . TRBV5-1 . CASSLEGQNTEAFF TGCGCCAGCAGCTTGGAGGGACAGAACACTGAAGCTTTCTTT
TRBJ1-3 . TRBV11-3 TRBD1 CASSLSWGQGAGNTIYF TGTGCCAGCAGCTTATCGTGGGGACAGGGGGCTGGAAACACCATATATTTT
TRBJ2-7 . TRBV6-1 TRBD1 CASRKGQGSVVEQYF TGTGCCAGCAGAAAGGGACAGGGCTCCGTTGTCGAGCAGTACTTC
TRBJ1-1 . TRBV5-1 TRBD1 CASSPRTGGTTEAFF TGCGCCAGCAGTCCCCGAACAGGGGGCACCACTGAAGCTTTCTTT
TRBJ2-7 . TRBV5-6 TRBD1 CASSWTGDYEQYF TGTGCCAGCAGCTGGACAGGGGACTACGAGCAGTACTTC
TRBJ2-1 . TRBV5-4 . CASSLAAGPYNEQFF TGTGCCAGCAGCTTGGCGGCGGGACCCTACAATGAGCAGTTCTTC
TRBJ2-3 . TRBV10-3 . CAIRIEFDTVHLNTDTQYF TGTGCCATCAGAATCGAATTTGACACCGTCCACCTAAACACAGATACGCAGTATTTT
TRBJ2-7 . TRBV12-5 TRBD2 CASGLDTGGPGEQYF TGTGCTAGTGGTTTGGATACGGGAGGGCCTGGCGAGCAGTACTTC
TRBJ2-1 . TRBV5-4 TRBD2 CATSKNSGTNNEQFF TGTGCCACCAGTAAGAATAGCGGGACTAACAATGAGCAGTTCTTC
TRBJ1-2 . TRBV9 . CASSPPPTGLGNYGYTF TGTGCCAGCAGCCCCCCTCCGACAGGCCTAGGTAACTATGGCTACACCTTC
TRBJ1-3 . TRBV18 . CASSPAGLAGNTIYF TGTGCCAGCTCACCGGCGGGGCTGGCTGGAAACACCATATATTTT
TRBJ2-1 . TRBV4-1 TRBD1 CASSYGVGQGGNEQFF TGCGCCAGCAGCTACGGGGTGGGACAGGGAGGAAATGAGCAGTTCTTC
TRBJ2-7 . TRBV7-7 TRBD2 CASSPASSGKSSYEQYF TGTGCCAGCAGCCCAGCCTCCAGCGGGAAAAGCTCCTACGAGCAGTACTTC
TRBJ2-1 . TRBV6-1 TRBD1 CASKDRGRYNEQFF TGTGCCAGCAAAGACAGGGGGCGGTACAATGAGCAGTTCTTC
TRBJ2-7 . TRBV28 . CASSLSSAEQYF TGTGCCAGCAGTTTATCCAGCGCCGAGCAGTACTTC
TRBJ2-5 . TRBV11-2 . CASSFKGARETQYF TGTGCCAGCAGCTTCAAGGGAGCGAGGGAGACCCAGTACTTC
TRBJ1-5 . TRBV9 . CASSVGGFNQPQHF TGTGCCAGCAGCGTAGGAGGGTTCAATCAGCCCCAGCATTTT
TRBJ2-6 . TRBV7-2 TRBD1 CASGPGQGPSGANVLTF TGTGCCAGCGGACCGGGACAGGGTCCCTCTGGGGCCAACGTCCTGACTTTC
TRBJ2-7 . TRBV11-2 TRBD2 CASSLRTSSLHEQYF TGTGCCAGCAGCTTAAGGACTAGTTCCCTTCACGAGCAGTACTTC
TRBJ2-1 . TRBV9 . CASSAGGSSYNEQFF TGTGCCAGCAGCGCCGGAGGTTCTTCCTACAATGAGCAGTTCTTC
TRBJ2-7 once TRBV6-1 TRBD1 CASSEETGGSYEQYF TGTGCCAGCAGTGAGGAGACAGGGGGTAGCTACGAGCAGTACTTC
TRBJ1-1 . TRBV28 . CASNRVTTEAFF TGTGCCAGCAACAGGGTAACCACTGAAGCTTTCTTT
TRBJ2-3 . TRBV7-9 TRBD1 CASSLGTGGSYTQYF TGTGCCAGCAGCCTTGGGACAGGGGGTTCCTATACGCAGTATTTT
TRBJ2-4 . TRBV7-8 TRBD1 CASSFRDRGRDIQYF TGTGCCAGCAGCTTCCGGGACAGGGGTCGGGACATTCAGTACTTC
TRBJ2-3 . TRBV5-1 TRBD1 CASSYPTGGTDTQYF TGCGCCAGCAGCTATCCGACAGGGGGAACAGATACGCAGTATTTT
TRBJ2-5 . TRBV18 . CASSPLQGREETQYF TGTGCCAGCTCACCACTTCAAGGCAGGGAAGAGACCCAGTACTTC
TRBJ2-7 . TRBV29-1 . CSVVESPYEQYF TGCAGCGTTGTGGAGTCCCCCTACGAGCAGTACTTC
TRBJ1-2 once TRBV6-1 TRBD1 CASSENQGQGGYTF TGTGCCAGCAGTGAAAATCAGGGACAGGGTGGCTACACCTTC
TRBJ2-7 . TRBV5-1 TRBD2 CASSLLTSGSSYEQYF TGCGCCAGCAGCTTGCTGACTAGCGGGAGCTCCTACGAGCAGTACTTC
TRBJ2-3 . TRBV5-1 TRBD2 CASSLGTSGSTQYF TGCGCCAGCAGCTTAGGGACTAGCGGGAGTACGCAGTATTTT
TRBJ2-3 . TRBV4-2 . CASSNTDTQYF TGTGCCAGCAGTAACACAGATACGCAGTATTTT
TRBJ1-1 few TRBV5-4 . CASSSDGNTEAFF TGTGCCAGCAGCTCAGATGGGAACACTGAAGCTTTCTTT
TRBJ2-7 . TRBV7-2 . CASSSPGIGEQYF TGTGCCAGCAGCTCACCCGGGATCGGCGAGCAGTACTTC
TRBJ2-3 . TRBV5-1 TRBD1 CASSTGQGADTQYF TGCGCCAGCAGCACGGGACAGGGGGCAGATACGCAGTATTTT
TRBJ1-2 . TRBV28 TRBD1 CASSLLQGGLGYTF TGTGCCAGCAGTTTATTACAGGGGGGTCTTGGCTACACCTTC
TRBJ1-2 . TRBV4-1 . CASSQGGGYTF TGCGCCAGCAGCCAAGGAGGTGGCTACACCTTC
TRBJ1-2 once TRBV28 . CATFPAGYGYTF TGTGCCACCTTCCCCGCGGGCTATGGCTACACCTTC
TRBJ2-5 . TRBV28 . CASGRFDRQETQYF TGTGCCAGCGGACGTTTCGACAGACAAGAGACCCAGTACTTC
TRBJ2-3 . TRBV6-6 . CASSYGQFSSTDTQYF TGTGCCAGCAGTTACGGGCAGTTTTCTAGCACAGATACGCAGTATTTT
TRBJ2-3 . TRBV19 TRBD2 CASSVASGSTDTQYF TGTGCCAGTAGTGTTGCTAGCGGGAGTACAGATACGCAGTATTTT